The rows below give T cell receptor beta chains drawn from one sample of a study of T-cell reconstitution after alpha-beta-depleted transplantation in children. TCRdb analysed the PCR reads with MiXCR anew, one entry per CDR3 protein. The sample gives about 460,000 distinct CDR3 sequences, under 15% of which show up once; roughly 5.4% is in the top ten. Sequences were derived from PBMCs from the stem cell graft donor, sampled from the stem cell graft. Receptors originate from a human donor who donated a stem cell graft to a child with combined immunodeficiency. CDR3s include the opening cysteine and the closing phenylalanine or tryptophan. The D gene is left open where the match is weak. Only part of the rows carry a size: once, few, many, or a class if the clone is expanded.

V: TRBV12-3/TRBV12-4
D: NA
J: TRBJ2-3
length: 15
size: many
CDR3: CASSLTQVATDTQYF
DNA: TGTGCCAGCAGTTTGACACAGGTGGCCACAGATACGCAGTATTTT

V: TRBV18
D: NA
J: TRBJ2-7
length: 14
size: many
CDR3: CASSPDPVAYEQYF
DNA: TGTGCCAGCTCACCAGATCCCGTAGCCTACGAGCAGTACTTC

V: TRBV9
D: NA
J: TRBJ2-1
length: 18
size: few
CDR3: CASSVALKPRGAGNEQFF
DNA: TGTGCCAGCAGCGTAGCCTTGAAACCTCGGGGAGCAGGTAATGAGCAGTTCTTC

V: TRBV6-1
D: NA
J: TRBJ1-1
length: 13
size: NA
CDR3: CASSDGVNTEAFF
DNA: TGTGCCAGCAGTGATGGAGTGAACACTGAAGCTTTCTTT

V: TRBV10-3
D: NA
J: TRBJ2-1
length: 13
size: many
CDR3: CAISGGRADEQFF
DNA: TGTGCCATCAGTGGGGGAAGGGCCGATGAGCAGTTCTTC

V: TRBV7-8
D: NA
J: TRBJ2-1
length: 15
size: few
CDR3: CASSFYSQEGNEQFF
DNA: TGTGCCAGCAGCTTCTACAGCCAGGAGGGCAATGAGCAGTTCTTC

V: TRBV20-1
D: NA
J: TRBJ2-7
length: 13
size: few
CDR3: CSARTAENYEQYF
DNA: TGCAGTGCAAGGACAGCGGAGAACTACGAGCAGTACTTC

V: TRBV7-8
D: NA
J: TRBJ2-3
length: 15
size: NA
CDR3: CASSPTEYSTDTQYF
DNA: TGTGCCAGCAGCCCCACAGAGTATAGCACAGATACGCAGTATTTT

V: TRBV11-3
D: NA
J: TRBJ1-2
length: 14
size: NA
CDR3: CASSLVASSYGYTF
DNA: TGTGCCAGCAGCTTAGTGGCCAGCTCCTATGGCTACACCTTC

V: TRBV12-3/TRBV12-4
D: NA
J: TRBJ1-5
length: 13
size: few
CDR3: CASSSRSDQPQHF
DNA: TGTGCCAGCAGTTCCCGGTCAGATCAGCCCCAGCATTTT

V: TRBV5-1
D: NA
J: TRBJ2-7
length: 15
size: many
CDR3: CASSLEGLVTYEQYF
DNA: TGCGCCAGCAGCTTGGAGGGCCTCGTAACATACGAGCAGTACTTC

V: TRBV4-3
D: NA
J: TRBJ2-7
length: 17
size: few
CDR3: CASSQGWVQGRSYEQYF
DNA: TGCGCCAGCAGCCAAGGGTGGGTCCAGGGGAGGTCCTACGAGCAGTACTTC

V: TRBV12-3/TRBV12-4
D: NA
J: TRBJ2-1
length: 17
size: many
CDR3: CASSLSPPARSYNEQFF
DNA: TGTGCCAGCAGTTTAAGTCCCCCGGCCAGGTCCTACAATGAGCAGTTCTTC

V: TRBV6-2/TRBV6-3
D: NA
J: TRBJ2-1
length: 14
size: few
CDR3: CASSYVRRENEQFF
DNA: TGTGCCAGCAGTTACGTCCGTAGAGAGAATGAGCAGTTCTTC

V: TRBV12-3/TRBV12-4
D: TRBD2
J: TRBJ2-1
length: 23
size: NA
CDR3: CASSFRSGAGSGRLKKSYNEQFF
DNA: TGTGCCAGCAGTTTTCGTTCGGGGGCTGGTAGCGGGAGGCTAAAGAAATCCTACAATGAGCAGTTCTTC

V: TRBV12-3/TRBV12-4
D: NA
J: TRBJ2-2
length: 14
size: few
CDR3: CASNPVGATGELFF
DNA: TGTGCCAGCAACCCAGTCGGAGCCACCGGGGAGCTGTTTTTT